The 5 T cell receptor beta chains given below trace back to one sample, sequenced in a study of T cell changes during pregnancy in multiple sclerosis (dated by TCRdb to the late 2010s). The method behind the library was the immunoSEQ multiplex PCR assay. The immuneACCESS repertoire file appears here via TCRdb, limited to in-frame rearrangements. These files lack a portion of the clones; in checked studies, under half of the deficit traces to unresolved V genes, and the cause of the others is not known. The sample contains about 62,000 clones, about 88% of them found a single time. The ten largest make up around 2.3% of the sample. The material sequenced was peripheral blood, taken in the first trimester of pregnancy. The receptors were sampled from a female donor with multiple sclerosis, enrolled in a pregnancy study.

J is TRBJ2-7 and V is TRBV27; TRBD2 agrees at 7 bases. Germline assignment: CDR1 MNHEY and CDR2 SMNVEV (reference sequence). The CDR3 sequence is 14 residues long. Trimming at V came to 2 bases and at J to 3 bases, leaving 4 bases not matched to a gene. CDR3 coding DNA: TGTGCCAGCAGTTTAGGGAGGGGTTACTACGAGCAGTACTTC. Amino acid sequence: CASSLGRGYYEQYF.

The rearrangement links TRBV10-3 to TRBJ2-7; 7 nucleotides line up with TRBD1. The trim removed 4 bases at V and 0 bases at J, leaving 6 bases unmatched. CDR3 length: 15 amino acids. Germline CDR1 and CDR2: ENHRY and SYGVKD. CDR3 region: CAISGQGGTSYEQYF. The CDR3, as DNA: TGTGCCATCAGTGGACAGGGCGGTACCTCCTACGAGCAGTACTTC.

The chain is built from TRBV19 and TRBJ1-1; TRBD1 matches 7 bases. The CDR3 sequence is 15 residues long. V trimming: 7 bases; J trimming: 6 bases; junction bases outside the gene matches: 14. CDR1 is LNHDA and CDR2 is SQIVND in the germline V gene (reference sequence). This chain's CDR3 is CASNSAGTAGSEAFF. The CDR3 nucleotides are TGTGCCAGTAACTCAGCCGGGACAGCCGGGTCTGAAGCTTTCTTT. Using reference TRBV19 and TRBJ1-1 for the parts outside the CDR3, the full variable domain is DGGITQSPKYLFRKEGQNVTLSCEQNLNHDAMYWYRQDPGQGLRLIYYSQIVNDFQKGDIAEGYSVSREKKESFPLTVTSAQKNPTAFYLCASNSAGTAGSEAFFGQGTRLTVV.

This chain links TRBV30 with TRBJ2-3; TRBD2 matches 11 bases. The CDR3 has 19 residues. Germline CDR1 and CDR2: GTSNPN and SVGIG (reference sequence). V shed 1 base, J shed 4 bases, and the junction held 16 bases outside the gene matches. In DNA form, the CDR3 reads TGTGCCTGGAGTGGTTATAGCGGGGGGGACGGCCGCTTCCCAGATACGCAGTATTTT. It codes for CAWSGYSGGDGRFPDTQYF.

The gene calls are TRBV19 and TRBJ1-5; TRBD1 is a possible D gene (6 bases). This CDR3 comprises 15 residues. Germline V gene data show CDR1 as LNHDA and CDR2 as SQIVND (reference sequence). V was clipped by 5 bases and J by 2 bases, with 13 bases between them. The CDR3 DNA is TGTGCCAGTAGTGAAACAGGGATGGGCAATCAGCCCCAGCATTTT. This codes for CASSETGMGNQPQHF.